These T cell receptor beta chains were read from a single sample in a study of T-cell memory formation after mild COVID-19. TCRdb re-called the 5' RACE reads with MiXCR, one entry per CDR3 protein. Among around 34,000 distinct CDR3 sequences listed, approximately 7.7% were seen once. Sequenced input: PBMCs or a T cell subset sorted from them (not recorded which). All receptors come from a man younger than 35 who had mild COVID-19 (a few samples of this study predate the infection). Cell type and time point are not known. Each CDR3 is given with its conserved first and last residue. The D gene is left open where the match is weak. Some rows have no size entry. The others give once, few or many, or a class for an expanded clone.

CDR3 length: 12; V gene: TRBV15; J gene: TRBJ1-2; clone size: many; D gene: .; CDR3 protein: CATSSQGYGYTF; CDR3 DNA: TGTGCCACCAGCAGTCAGGGCTATGGCTACACCTTC
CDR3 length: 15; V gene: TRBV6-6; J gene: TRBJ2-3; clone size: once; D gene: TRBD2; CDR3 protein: CASSKLREGRDTQYF; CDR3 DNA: TGTGCCAGCAGTAAACTCCGGGAGGGGCGAGATACGCAGTATTTT
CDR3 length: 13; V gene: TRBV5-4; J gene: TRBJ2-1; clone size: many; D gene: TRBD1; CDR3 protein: CASRTGGNNEQFF; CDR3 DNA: TGTGCCAGCAGGACAGGGGGAAACAATGAGCAGTTCTTC
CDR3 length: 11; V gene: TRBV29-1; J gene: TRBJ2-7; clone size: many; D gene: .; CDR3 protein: CSVVWDYEQYF; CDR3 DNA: TGCAGCGTCGTTTGGGACTACGAGCAGTACTTC
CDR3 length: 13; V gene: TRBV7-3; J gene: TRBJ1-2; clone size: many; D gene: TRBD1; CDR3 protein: CASSFGQGIGYTF; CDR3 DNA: TGTGCCAGCAGCTTCGGACAGGGGATCGGCTACACCTTC
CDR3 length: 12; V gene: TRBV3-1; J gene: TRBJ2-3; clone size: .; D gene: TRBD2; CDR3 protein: CASSQPGLATYF; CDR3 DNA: TGTGCCAGCAGCCAGCCGGGACTAGCGACGTATTTT
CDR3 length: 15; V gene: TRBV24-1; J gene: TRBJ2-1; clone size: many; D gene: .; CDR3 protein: CATSESSVKLGEQFF; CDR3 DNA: TGTGCCACCAGTGAATCTAGCGTAAAACTCGGTGAGCAGTTCTTC
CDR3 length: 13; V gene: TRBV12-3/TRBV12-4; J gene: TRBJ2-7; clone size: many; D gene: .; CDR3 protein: CASRGVSSYEQYF; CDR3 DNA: TGTGCCAGCCGGGGAGTTAGTTCCTACGAGCAGTACTTC
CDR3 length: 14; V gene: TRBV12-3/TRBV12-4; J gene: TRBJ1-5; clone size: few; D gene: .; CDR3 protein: CASSLRDGNQPQHF; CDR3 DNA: TGTGCCAGCAGTTTGCGGGACGGCAATCAGCCCCAGCATTTT
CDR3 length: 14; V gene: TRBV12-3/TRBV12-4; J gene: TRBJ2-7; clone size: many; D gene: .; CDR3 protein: CASSFRQISYEQYF; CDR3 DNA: TGTGCCAGCAGTTTTCGACAGATATCCTACGAGCAGTACTTC
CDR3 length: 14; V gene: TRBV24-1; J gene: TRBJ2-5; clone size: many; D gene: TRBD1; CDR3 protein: CATSGTGGSETQYF; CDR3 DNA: TGTGCCACCTCCGGGACAGGGGGTTCGGAGACCCAGTACTTC
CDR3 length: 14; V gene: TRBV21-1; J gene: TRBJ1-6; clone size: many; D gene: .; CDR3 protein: CASSKGQGNSPLHF; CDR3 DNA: TGTGCCAGCAGCAAAGGACAGGGTAATTCACCCCTCCACTTT
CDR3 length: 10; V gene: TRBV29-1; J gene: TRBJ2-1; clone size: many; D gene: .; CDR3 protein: CSVDTVQQFF; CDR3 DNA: TGCAGCGTTGATACAGTACAGCAGTTCTTC
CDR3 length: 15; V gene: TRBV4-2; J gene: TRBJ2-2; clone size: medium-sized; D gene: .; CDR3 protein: CASSQASRNTGELFF; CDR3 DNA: TGTGCCAGCAGCCAAGCATCCCGAAACACCGGGGAGCTGTTTTTT
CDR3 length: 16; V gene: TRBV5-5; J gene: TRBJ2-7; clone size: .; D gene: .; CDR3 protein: CASSWASSSVPYEQYF; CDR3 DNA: TGTGCCAGCAGCTGGGCCTCCTCTTCCGTACCCTACGAGCAGTACTTC
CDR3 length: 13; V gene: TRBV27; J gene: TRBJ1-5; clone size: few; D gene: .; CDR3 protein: CASSLRGRQPQHF; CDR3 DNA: TGTGCCAGCAGTTTACGGGGGCGCCAGCCCCAGCATTTT
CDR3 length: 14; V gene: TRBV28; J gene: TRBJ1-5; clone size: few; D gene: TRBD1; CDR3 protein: CASRGTGGGQPQHF; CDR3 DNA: TGTGCCAGCAGGGGGACAGGGGGCGGTCAGCCCCAGCATTTT
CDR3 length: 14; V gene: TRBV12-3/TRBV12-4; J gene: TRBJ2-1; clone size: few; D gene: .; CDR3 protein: CASSHRDRGHEQFF; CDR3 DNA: TGTGCCAGCAGCCACCGGGACCGCGGGCATGAGCAGTTCTTC
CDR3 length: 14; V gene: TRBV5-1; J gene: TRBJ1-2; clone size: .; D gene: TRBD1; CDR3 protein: CASSPPGQAYGYTF; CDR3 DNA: TGCGCCAGCAGCCCGCCCGGACAGGCCTATGGCTACACCTTC
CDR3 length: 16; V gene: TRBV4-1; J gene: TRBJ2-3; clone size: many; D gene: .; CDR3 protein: CASSQESTPSTDTQYF; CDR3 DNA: TGCGCCAGCAGCCAAGAGAGTACTCCGAGCACAGATACGCAGTATTTT
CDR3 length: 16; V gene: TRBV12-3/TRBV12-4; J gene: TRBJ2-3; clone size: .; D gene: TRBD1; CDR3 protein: CASSQGQGWGTDTQYF; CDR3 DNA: TGTGCCAGCAGTCAGGGACAGGGCTGGGGCACAGATACGCAGTATTTT
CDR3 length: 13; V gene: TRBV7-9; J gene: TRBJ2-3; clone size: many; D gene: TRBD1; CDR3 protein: CAGLRGPTDTQYF; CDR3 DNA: TGTGCCGGGCTGAGGGGGCCCACAGATACGCAGTATTTT
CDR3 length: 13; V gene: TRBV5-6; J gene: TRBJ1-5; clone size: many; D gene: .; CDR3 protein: CASSWGGNQPQHF; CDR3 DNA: TGTGCCAGCAGCTGGGGTGGCAATCAGCCCCAGCATTTT
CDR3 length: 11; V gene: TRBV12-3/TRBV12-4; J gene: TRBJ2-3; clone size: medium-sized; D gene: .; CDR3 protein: CASSLTDTQYF; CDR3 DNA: TGTGCCAGCAGTTTAACAGATACGCAGTATTTT
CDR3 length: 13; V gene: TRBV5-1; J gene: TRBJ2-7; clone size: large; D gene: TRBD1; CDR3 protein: CASSFGQGSEQYF; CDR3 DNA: TGCGCCAGCAGCTTTGGACAGGGCAGCGAGCAGTACTTC
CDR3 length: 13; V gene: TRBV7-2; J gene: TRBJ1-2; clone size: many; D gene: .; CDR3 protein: CASSLIRDQGYTF; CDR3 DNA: TGTGCCAGCAGCTTAATCAGGGACCAAGGCTACACCTTC
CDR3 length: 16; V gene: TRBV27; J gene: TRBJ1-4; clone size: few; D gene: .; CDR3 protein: CASSTEPGRLNEKLFF; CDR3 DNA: TGTGCCAGCAGTACCGAACCGGGACGACTAAATGAAAAACTGTTTTTT
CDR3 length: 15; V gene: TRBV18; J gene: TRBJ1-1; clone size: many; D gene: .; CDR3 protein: CASSPRPYFGTEAFF; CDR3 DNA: TGTGCCAGCTCACCACGGCCCTACTTCGGCACTGAAGCTTTCTTT
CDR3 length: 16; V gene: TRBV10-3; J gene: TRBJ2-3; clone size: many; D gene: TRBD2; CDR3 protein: CAISEYERGYTDTQYF; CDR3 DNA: TGTGCCATCAGTGAGTACGAGCGGGGGTACACAGATACGCAGTATTTT
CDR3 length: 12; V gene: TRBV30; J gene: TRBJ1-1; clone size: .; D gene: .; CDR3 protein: CAWGLAGLGAFF; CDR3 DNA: TGTGCCTGGGGACTCGCAGGTCTAGGAGCTTTCTTT
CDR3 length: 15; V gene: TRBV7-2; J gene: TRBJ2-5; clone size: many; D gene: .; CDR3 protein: CASSFGRGIQETQYF; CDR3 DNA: TGTGCCAGCAGCTTTGGGCGGGGCATCCAAGAGACCCAGTACTTC